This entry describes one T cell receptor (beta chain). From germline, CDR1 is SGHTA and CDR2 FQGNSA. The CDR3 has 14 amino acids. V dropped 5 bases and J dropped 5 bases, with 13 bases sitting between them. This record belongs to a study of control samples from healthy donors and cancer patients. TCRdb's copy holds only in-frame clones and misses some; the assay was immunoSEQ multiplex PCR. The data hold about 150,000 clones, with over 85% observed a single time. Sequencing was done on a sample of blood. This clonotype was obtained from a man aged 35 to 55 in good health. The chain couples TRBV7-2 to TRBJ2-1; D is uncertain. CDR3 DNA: TGTGCCAGCAGCCTGGAAAGGTCCGACAATGAGCAGTTCTTC. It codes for CASSLERSDNEQFF.